Presented here are 20 T cell receptor beta chains from one specimen sequenced in a study of spatial heterogeneity in lung cancer. No antigens are known for them. TCRdb used MiXCR to reprocess the 5' RACE reads, holding one entry per CDR3 protein. The top ten clones hold about 7.3% of a sample with roughly 20,000 distinct CDR3 sequences, under 3.5% of them seen once. Time point: sample taken at primary tumor resection. General study points: It was found that expanded intratumoral alpha and beta TCR counts tracked tumor mutation counts.

Sequencing was performed on lung tumor tissue, taken at surgery. These receptors were collected from a male donor with early-stage non-small cell lung cancer.

Ten or more counts support this clonotype. The V gene is TRBV4-1, the J gene TRBJ2-7; TRBD1 or TRBD2 may be the D gene (6 bases each). Trimming removed 1 base from V and 3 bases from J, with 13 bases in between. The CDR3 loop spans 15 amino acids. Germline V gene lookup returns CDR1 MGHRA and CDR2 YSYEKL. CDR3 region: CASSQVPGASYEQYF. The CDR3 DNA follows: TGCGCCAGCAGCCAAGTTCCGGGGGCTAGCTACGAGCAGTACTTC.

This clonotype was picked up many times. J is TRBJ2-7 and V is TRBV28, with unresolved D. Germline loops: CDR1 MDHEN, CDR2 SYDVKM. V was clipped by 4 bases and J by 2 bases, with 6 bases between them. The CDR3 has 12 residues. CDR3: CASSSLTYEQYF. The CDR3 region has the DNA TGTGCCAGCAGTTCCCTCACCTACGAGCAGTACTTC.

The table lists this clonotype with many counts. The chain carries TRBV20-1 and TRBJ2-7; perhaps TRBD1 as D (6 bases). The CDR3 is 12 residues long. Germline loops: CDR1 DFQATT, CDR2 SNEGSKA (reference sequence). V lost 3 bases to trimming and J lost 2 bases, with 8 bases between them. CDR3 DNA sequence: TGCAGTGCTAGGGACAGTCCCTACGAGCAGTACTTC. It specifies CSARDSPYEQYF.

This clonotype came up many times. The chain has TRBV20-1 and TRBJ2-2, with 7 bases lining up with TRBD1. This CDR3 contains 15 residues. Trimming removed 6 bases from V and 4 bases from J; junction bases left unmatched: 11. Germline CDR1 reads DFQATT; CDR2 reads SNEGSKA (reference sequence). The CDR3 coding sequence is TGCAGTGCCCACAGGACAGGAGGTACCACCGGGGAGCTGTTTTTT. Residues: CSAHRTGGTTGELFF.

This clonotype rates as large. The chain recombines TRBV6-6 with TRBJ2-3; D not certain. CDR3 length equals 15 residues. Germline CDR1 MNHNY, CDR2 SVGAGI (reference sequence). Trimming left V 1 base short and J 2 bases short, with 10 bases between. The CDR3, as DNA: TGTGCCAGCAGTTACTTTGGACCCTCCACAGATACGCAGTATTTT. Translated: CASSYFGPSTDTQYF.

This clonotype was counted ten times or more. J is TRBJ2-5 and V is TRBV11-2, with 7 positions matching TRBD1. Germline-derived CDR1 and CDR2 are SGHAT and FQNNGV. V was pared by 5 bases and J by 3 bases, with 6 bases of the junction left unmatched. The CDR3 loop spans 14 amino acids. The CDR3 region has the DNA TGTGCCAGCAGCCTGGGACAGATAAAAGAGACCCAGTACTTC. Amino acid sequence: CASSLGQIKETQYF.

Sample share makes this clonotype medium-sized. The J gene is TRBJ2-5, the V gene TRBV12-3 or TRBV12-4, with D possibly TRBD2 on 6 matching bases. The CDR3 extends over 15 amino acids. With 2 bases removed from V and 2 bases from J, the gap between germline ends came to 12 bases. This CDR3 reads CASSLMGGGQETQYF. The CDR3 bases are TGTGCCAGCAGTTTAATGGGAGGAGGGCAAGAGACCCAGTACTTC.

By share, this clonotype counts as medium-sized (0.01 to 0.1%). V gene TRBV27 combines with J gene TRBJ2-5, with 9 bases matching TRBD1. J lost 6 bases, V lost 3 bases, and 8 bases had no gene match. The CDR3 consists of 15 residues. Germline CDR1 is MNHEY and CDR2 is SMNVEV (reference sequence). The chain's CDR3 is CASSFGGQGVKTQYF. The CDR3 region has the DNA TGTGCCAGCAGTTTTGGGGGACAGGGCGTGAAGACCCAGTACTTC.

This clonotype has ten or more counts. The CDR3 end shows no conserved phenylalanine or tryptophan, and so a read error is likely. The DNA is omitted, as the CDR3 cannot be located on it reliably, and the CDR3 follows TCRdb's listing. The chain employs TRBV6-4 and TRBJ2-4; the DNA was not used to check the table's D call, TRBD1. Germline loops: CDR1 MRHNA, CDR2 SNTAGT. The CDR3 has 14 amino acids, counting both end residues. The CDR3 sequence is CASSDSSGVRGRVT.

This clonotype was found many times. This chain joins TRBV20-1 and TRBJ1-2; D uncertain. Trimming removed 0 bases at V and 8 bases at J, with 22 bases between. This CDR3 has 16 residues. Germline lookup yields CDR1 DFQATT and CDR2 SNEGSKA (reference sequence). CDR3 sequence: CSARESSVSALGGYTF. The CDR3 DNA reads as TGCAGTGCTAGAGAATCCTCGGTATCGGCACTTGGCGGCTACACCTTC.

This clonotype was seen repeatedly, ten times or more. The chain has TRBV27 and TRBJ1-2; D is perhaps TRBD1 (6 bases). In germline, CDR1 is MNHEY, CDR2 SMNVEV (reference sequence). The CDR3 loop spans 14 amino acids. V lost 4 bases to trimming and J lost 7 bases, with 16 bases between them. CDR3 in amino acids: CASSSTGRLRGYTF. The CDR3 bases are TGTGCCAGCAGTTCGACAGGACGTCTGCGTGGCTACACCTTC.

This clonotype is medium-sized (0.01 to 0.1%) by share. The rearrangement links TRBV12-3 or TRBV12-4 to TRBJ2-3; D unclear. V lost 3 bases, J lost 0 bases, and 10 bases lay in between. The CDR3 covers 15 residues. CDR3 in DNA: TGTGCCAGCAGTTTTTTCGGCGGCAGCACAGATACGCAGTATTTT. Translation gives CASSFFGGSTDTQYF.

There are many counts of this clonotype. This chain uses TRBV5-4 with TRBJ2-5; 7 bases map to TRBD1. Germline CDR1 and CDR2: SGHNT and YYREEE (reference sequence). The CDR3 sequence is 15 residues long. The junction had 9 bases not matched to a gene; V was cut back by 2 bases and J by 5 bases. The CDR3 nucleotides are TGTGCCAGCAGCTTAAGAGGGGGCAGGTGGGAGACCCAGTACTTC. Translating it yields CASSLRGGRWETQYF.

This clonotype was seen at least ten times. The V and J genes are TRBV4-1 and TRBJ2-2; the D is unclear. Germline V gene lookup returns CDR1 MGHRA and CDR2 YSYEKL. This CDR3 is built from 14 residues. The V end lost 4 bases, the J end lost 6 bases, and 12 bases lay between the germline ends. Here the CDR3 DNA reads TGCGCCAGCAGCCCGGACCCTTGGCCCGGGGAGCTGTTTTTT. It yields the protein CASSPDPWPGELFF.

V and J are TRBV5-3 and TRBJ2-7; 7 bases fit TRBD2. TRBV5-3 is known as an ORF, though its function is uncertain. The V and J ends lost 2 bases and 4 bases, in that order; junction bases with no gene match: 9. This CDR3 is 15 amino acids long. The CDR3 loop is CARSLGAGDQYEQYF. CDR3 DNA: TGTGCCAGAAGCTTAGGTGCGGGAGATCAGTACGAGCAGTACTTC.

This clonotype came up many times. This sequence joins TRBV9 and TRBJ2-7; 11 nucleotides match TRBD2. This CDR3 has 15 amino acids. From germline, CDR1 is SGDLS and CDR2 YYNGEE. V gave up 4 bases and J gave up 3 bases; unmatched junction bases: 6. Here the CDR3 reads CASSPTSGTDYEQYF. CDR3 DNA sequence: TGTGCCAGCAGCCCGACTAGCGGGACCGACTACGAGCAGTACTTC.

This clonotype was seen many times. The rearrangement uses TRBV6-5 and TRBJ2-5, with 7 nucleotides matching TRBD1. The CDR3 consists of 13 residues. After removal of 5 bases from V and 5 bases from J, the junction contained 5 bases not matched to a gene. The germline CDR1 and CDR2 sequences are MNHEY and SVGAGI. As DNA, the CDR3 is TGTGCCAGCAGTCGACAGGGCATGGAGACCCAGTACTTC. This gives the protein CASSRQGMETQYF.

This clonotype was counted ten times or more. The chain uses TRBV6-5 and TRBJ2-7; 16 bases agree with TRBD2. The V gene's germline CDR1 is MNHEY and CDR2 SVGAGI. V dropped 5 bases and J dropped 7; count of bases not matched to a gene: 11. The CDR3 runs to 17 residues. CDR3 nucleotide sequence: TGTGCCAGCAGTCGACAGGGACTAGCGGGAGGGCCTAAAGAGCAGTACTTC. This sequence encodes CASSRQGLAGGPKEQYF.

This clonotype showed up many times. This may arise from a read error, as a much more abundant clone is one base away. The rearrangement links TRBV6-2 or TRBV6-3 to TRBJ2-5; no definite D call. The germline V gene encodes CDR1 MNHEY and CDR2 SVGEGT. This CDR3 spans 14 amino acids. V shed 7 bases and J shed 2 bases, with 14 bases lying between them. The CDR3 nucleotides read TGTGCCAGCACCCCACTGTCCAAACAAGAGACCCAGTACTTC. This sequence encodes CASTPLSKQETQYF.

The table lists this clonotype with many counts. This chain uses TRBV27 with TRBJ2-5; D may correspond to TRBD1 or TRBD2 (5 bases each). This CDR3 spans 13 amino acids. Trimming removed 7 bases from V and 3 bases from J, with 12 bases in between. Looked up from germline, CDR1 is MNHEY and CDR2 is SMNVEV (reference sequence). The CDR3 bases are TGTGCCAGCATCGGGGCTCGGAAAGAGACCCAGTACTTC. It codes for CASIGARKETQYF.